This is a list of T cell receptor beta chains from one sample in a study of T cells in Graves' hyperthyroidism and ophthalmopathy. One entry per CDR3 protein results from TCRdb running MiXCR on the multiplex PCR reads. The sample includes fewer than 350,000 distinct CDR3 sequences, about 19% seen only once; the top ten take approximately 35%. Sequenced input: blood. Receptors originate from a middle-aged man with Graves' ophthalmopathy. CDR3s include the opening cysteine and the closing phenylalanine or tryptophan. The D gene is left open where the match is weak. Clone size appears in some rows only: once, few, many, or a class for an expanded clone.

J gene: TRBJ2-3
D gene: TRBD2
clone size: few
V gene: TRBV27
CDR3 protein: CASSFSGTGRTQYF
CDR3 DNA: TGTGCCAGCAGTTTTAGCGGGACCGGTCGGACGCAGTATTTT

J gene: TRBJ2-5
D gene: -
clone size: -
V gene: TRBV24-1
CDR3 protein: CATSDSYREYF
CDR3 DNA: TGTGCCACCAGTGATTCTTATCGGGAGTACTTC

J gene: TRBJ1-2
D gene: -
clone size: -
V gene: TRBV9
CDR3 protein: CASSVAQQAPRVGYTF
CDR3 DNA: TGTGCCAGCAGCGTAGCCCAACAGGCGCCAAGGGTTGGCTACACCTTC

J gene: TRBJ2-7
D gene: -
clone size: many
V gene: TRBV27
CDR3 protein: CASSSLPPYEQYF
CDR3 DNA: TGTGCCAGCAGTTCCCTCCCACCCTACGAGCAGTACTTC

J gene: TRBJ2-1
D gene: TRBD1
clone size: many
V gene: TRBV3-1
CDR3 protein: CASSHNRGVEQFF
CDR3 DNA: TGTGCCAGCAGCCATAACAGGGGTGTTGAGCAGTTCTTC

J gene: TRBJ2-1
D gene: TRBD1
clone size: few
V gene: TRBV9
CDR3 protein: CASSLGQGDGNEQFF
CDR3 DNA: TGTGCCAGCAGCCTTGGACAGGGCGATGGCAATGAGCAGTTCTTC

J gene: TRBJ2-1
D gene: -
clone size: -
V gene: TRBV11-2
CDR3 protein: CASSLTSGQGNEQFF
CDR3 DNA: TGTGCCAGCAGCTTAACTAGCGGACAGGGCAATGAGCAGTTCTTC

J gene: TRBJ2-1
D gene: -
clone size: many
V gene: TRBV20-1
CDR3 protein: CSASTTGTAYNEQFF
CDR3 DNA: TGCAGTGCTAGTACCACGGGGACGGCCTACAATGAGCAGTTCTTC

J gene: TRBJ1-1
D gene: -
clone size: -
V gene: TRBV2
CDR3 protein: CASRLQLNTEAFF
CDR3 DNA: TGTGCCAGCAGGCTACAGTTGAACACTGAAGCTTTCTTT

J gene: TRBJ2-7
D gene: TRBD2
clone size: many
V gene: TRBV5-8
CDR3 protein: CASSLTPTSSTYEQYF
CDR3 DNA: TGTGCCAGCAGCCTCACCCCGACTAGCTCAACCTACGAGCAGTACTTC

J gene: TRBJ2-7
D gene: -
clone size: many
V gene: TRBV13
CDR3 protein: CASSTSSYEQYF
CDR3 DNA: TGTGCCAGCAGCACCTCTTCCTACGAGCAGTACTTC

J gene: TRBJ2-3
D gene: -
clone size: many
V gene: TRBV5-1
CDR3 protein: CASARGSGTDTQYF
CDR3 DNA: TGCGCCAGCGCTAGGGGTAGCGGCACAGATACGCAGTATTTT

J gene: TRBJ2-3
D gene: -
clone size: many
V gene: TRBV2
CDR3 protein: CASSEALATPGHTQYF
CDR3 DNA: TGTGCCAGCAGTGAAGCGCTGGCCACACCGGGCCATACGCAGTATTTT

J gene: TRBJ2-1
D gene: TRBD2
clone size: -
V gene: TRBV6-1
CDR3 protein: CASSEIGTSGLYNEQFF
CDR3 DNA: TGTGCCAGCAGTGAAATTGGTACTAGCGGGCTCTACAATGAGCAGTTCTTC

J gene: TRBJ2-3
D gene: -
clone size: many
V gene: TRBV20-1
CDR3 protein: CSARQGGLQGSDTQYF
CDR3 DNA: TGCAGTGCTAGACAGGGTGGGCTCCAGGGCTCGGATACGCAGTATTTT

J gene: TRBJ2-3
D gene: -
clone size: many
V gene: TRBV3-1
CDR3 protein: CASSQGRTDTQYF
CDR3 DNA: TGTGCCAGCAGCCAAGGGAGGACAGATACGCAGTATTTT

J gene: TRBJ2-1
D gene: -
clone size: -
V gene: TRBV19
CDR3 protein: CASSIDWYNEQFF
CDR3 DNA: TGTGCCAGTAGTATAGACTGGTACAATGAGCAGTTCTTC

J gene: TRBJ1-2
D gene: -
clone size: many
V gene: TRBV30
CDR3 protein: CAWSVRGGIGYGYTF
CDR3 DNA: TGTGCCTGGAGTGTACGAGGGGGAATTGGCTATGGCTACACCTTC

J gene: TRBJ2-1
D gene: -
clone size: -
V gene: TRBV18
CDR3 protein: CASSPFSRPSDEQFF
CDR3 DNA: TGTGCCAGCTCACCATTCTCGCGGCCAAGCGATGAGCAGTTCTTC

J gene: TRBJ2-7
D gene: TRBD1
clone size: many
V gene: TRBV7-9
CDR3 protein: CASSPRDRAHEQYF
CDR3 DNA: TGTGCCAGCAGCCCACGGGACAGGGCCCACGAGCAGTACTTC

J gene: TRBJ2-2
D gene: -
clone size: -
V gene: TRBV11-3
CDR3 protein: CASSLVGTGGGELFF
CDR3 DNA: TGTGCCAGCAGCTTAGTAGGCACCGGCGGCGGGGAGCTGTTTTTT

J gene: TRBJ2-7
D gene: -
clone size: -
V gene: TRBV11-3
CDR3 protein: CASSLASAIGTGSYEQYF
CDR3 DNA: TGTGCCAGCAGCCTAGCCTCCGCTATCGGGACGGGCTCCTACGAGCAGTACTTC

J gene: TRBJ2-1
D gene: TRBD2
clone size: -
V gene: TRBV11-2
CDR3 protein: CASTTSVQREGGEQFF
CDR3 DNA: TGTGCCAGCACCACATCCGTCCAGCGGGAGGGCGGTGAGCAGTTCTTC

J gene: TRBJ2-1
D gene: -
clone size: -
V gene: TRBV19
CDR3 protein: CASSPDIYNEQFF
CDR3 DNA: TGTGCCAGTAGTCCAGATATCTACAATGAGCAGTTCTTC

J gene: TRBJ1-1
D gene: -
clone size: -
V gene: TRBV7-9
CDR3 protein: CASSRAVRNTEAFF
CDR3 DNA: TGTGCCAGCAGCAGAGCTGTTCGGAACACTGAAGCTTTCTTT

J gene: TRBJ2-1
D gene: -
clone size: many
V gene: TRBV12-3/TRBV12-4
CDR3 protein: CASENEGLGDEQFF
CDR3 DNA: TGTGCCAGCGAGAACGAGGGTTTGGGGGATGAGCAGTTCTTC

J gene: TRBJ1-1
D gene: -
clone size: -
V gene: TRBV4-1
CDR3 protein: CASSRLGSLNTEAFF
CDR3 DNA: TGCGCCAGCAGCCGCTTGGGCAGTTTGAACACTGAAGCTTTCTTT

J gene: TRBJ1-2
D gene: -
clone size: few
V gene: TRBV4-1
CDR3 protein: CASSLDRSLNYGYTF
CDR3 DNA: TGCGCCAGCAGCCTAGACAGGAGCCTTAACTATGGCTACACCTTC

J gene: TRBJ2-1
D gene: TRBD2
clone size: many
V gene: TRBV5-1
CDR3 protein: CASSPGLAHYNEQFF
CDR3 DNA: TGCGCCAGCAGCCCGGGACTAGCCCACTACAATGAGCAGTTCTTC

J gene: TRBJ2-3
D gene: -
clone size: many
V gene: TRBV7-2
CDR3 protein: CASSQVGPQAQYF
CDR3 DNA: TGTGCCAGCAGCCAGGTCGGTCCGCAAGCGCAGTATTTT

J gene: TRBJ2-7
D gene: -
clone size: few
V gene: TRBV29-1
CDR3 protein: CSGNRVCYEQYF
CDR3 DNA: TGCAGCGGAAACAGGGTCTGCTACGAGCAGTACTTC

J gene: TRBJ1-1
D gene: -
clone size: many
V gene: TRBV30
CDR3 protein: CAWSRGSEINTEAFF
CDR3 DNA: TGTGCCTGGAGTAGGGGTTCCGAAATTAACACTGAAGCTTTCTTT

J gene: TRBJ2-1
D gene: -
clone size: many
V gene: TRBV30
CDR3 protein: CAWSRPSSYNEQFF
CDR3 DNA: TGTGCCTGGAGTAGGCCGAGCTCCTACAATGAGCAGTTCTTC

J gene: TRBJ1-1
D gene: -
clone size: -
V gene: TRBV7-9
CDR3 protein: CASGLEDGRRAFF
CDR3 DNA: TGTGCCAGCGGCTTAGAGGACGGTCGGAGGGCTTTCTTT

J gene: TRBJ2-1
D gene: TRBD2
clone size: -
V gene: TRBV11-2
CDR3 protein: CASSLRTSGSGSHNEQFF
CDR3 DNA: TGTGCCAGCAGCCTACGGACTAGCGGGAGTGGGTCCCACAATGAGCAGTTCTTC

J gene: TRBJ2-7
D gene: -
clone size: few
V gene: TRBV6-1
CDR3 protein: CASSSPGHYEQYF
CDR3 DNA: TGTGCCAGCAGTTCACCCGGACACTACGAGCAGTACTTC

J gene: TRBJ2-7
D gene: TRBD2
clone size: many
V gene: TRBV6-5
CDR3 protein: CASSYSTSPAYEQYF
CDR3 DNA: TGTGCCAGCAGTTACTCGACTAGCCCCGCCTACGAGCAGTACTTC

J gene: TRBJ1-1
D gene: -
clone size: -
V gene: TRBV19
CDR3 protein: CASSTSSNTEAFF
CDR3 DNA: TGTGCCAGTAGTACCTCGAGTAACACTGAAGCTTTCTTT

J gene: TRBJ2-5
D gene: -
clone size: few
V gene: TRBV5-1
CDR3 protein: CASSLEDFLGTQYF
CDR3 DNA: TGCGCCAGCAGCCTGGAGGACTTCCTGGGGACCCAGTACTTC

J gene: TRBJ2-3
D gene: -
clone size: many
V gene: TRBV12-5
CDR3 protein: CASGFLVGRGTDTQYF
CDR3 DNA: TGTGCTAGTGGTTTTCTCGTCGGGAGAGGGACAGATACGCAGTATTTT

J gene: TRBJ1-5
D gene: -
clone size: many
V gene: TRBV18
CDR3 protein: CASSLTGGADQPQHF
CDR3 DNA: TGTGCCAGCTCACTCACGGGGGGGGCGGATCAGCCCCAGCATTTT

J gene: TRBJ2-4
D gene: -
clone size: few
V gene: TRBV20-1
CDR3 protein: CSARDGGRNIQYF
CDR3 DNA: TGCAGTGCTAGAGATGGCGGGCGGAACATTCAGTACTTC

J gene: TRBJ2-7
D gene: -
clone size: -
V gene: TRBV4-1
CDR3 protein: CASSQEQVSYEQYF
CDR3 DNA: TGCGCCAGCAGCCAAGAACAGGTCTCCTACGAGCAGTACTTC

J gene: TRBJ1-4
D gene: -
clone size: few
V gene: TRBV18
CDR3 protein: CASSPRGGRNEKLFF
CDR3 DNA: TGTGCCAGCTCACCACGAGGTGGGAGAAATGAAAAACTGTTTTTT

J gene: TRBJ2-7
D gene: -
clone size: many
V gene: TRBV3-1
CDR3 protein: CASSNRGGGEQYF
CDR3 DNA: TGTGCCAGCAGTAACAGGGGCGGGGGCGAGCAGTACTTC

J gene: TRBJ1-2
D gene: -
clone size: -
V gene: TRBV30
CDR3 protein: CAWSVQGDYGYTF
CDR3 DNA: TGTGCCTGGAGTGTTCAGGGTGACTATGGCTACACCTTC

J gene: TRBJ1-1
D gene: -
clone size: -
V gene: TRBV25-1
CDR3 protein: CASSEKVREGLTEAFF
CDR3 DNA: TGTGCCAGCAGTGAAAAGGTCAGGGAGGGACTGACTGAAGCTTTCTTT

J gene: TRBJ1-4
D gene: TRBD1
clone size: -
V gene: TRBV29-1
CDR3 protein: CTVRETGGGNEKLFF
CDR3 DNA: TGCACCGTAAGGGAGACAGGGGGAGGTAATGAAAAACTGTTTTTT

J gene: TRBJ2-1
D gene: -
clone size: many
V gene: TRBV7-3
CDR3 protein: CASSLGQGPYNEQFF
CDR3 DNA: TGTGCCAGCAGCTTAGGGCAGGGCCCCTACAATGAGCAGTTCTTC

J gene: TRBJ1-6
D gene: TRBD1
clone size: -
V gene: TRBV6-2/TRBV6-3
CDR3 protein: CASIRDSNSPLHF
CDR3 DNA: TGTGCCAGCATTCGGGACAGTAATTCACCCCTCCACTTT

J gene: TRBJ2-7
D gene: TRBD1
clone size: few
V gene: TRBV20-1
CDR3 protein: CSAPGTGFSYEQYF
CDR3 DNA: TGCAGTGCTCCTGGGACAGGGTTTTCCTACGAGCAGTACTTC

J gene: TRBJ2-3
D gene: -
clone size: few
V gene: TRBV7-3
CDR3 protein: CASSSSGGSTDTQYF
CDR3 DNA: TGTGCCAGCAGCTCCTCAGGAGGGAGCACAGATACGCAGTATTTT

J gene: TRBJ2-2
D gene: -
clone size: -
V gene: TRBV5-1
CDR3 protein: CASSLPQGETGELFF
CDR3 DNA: TGCGCCAGCAGCTTGCCCCAGGGTGAAACCGGGGAGCTGTTTTTT

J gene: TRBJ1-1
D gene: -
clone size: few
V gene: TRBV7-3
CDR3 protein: CASSHFLKTEAFF
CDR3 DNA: TGTGCCAGCAGCCACTTTTTGAAGACTGAAGCTTTCTTT

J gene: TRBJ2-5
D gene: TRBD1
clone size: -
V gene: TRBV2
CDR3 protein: CASGGTGGQETQYF
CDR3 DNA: TGTGCCAGCGGGGGGACAGGGGGCCAAGAGACCCAGTACTTC

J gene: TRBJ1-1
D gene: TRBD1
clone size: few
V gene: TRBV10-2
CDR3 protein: CASIRDRATEAFF
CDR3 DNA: TGCGCCAGCATCCGGGACAGGGCCACTGAAGCTTTCTTT

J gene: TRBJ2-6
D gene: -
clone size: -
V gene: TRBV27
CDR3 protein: CASSPRSSGANVLTF
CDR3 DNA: TGTGCCAGCAGTCCGAGATCCTCTGGGGCCAACGTCCTGACTTTC

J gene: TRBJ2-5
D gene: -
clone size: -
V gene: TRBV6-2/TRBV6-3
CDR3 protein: CASSYSQGGRETQHF
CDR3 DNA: TGTGCCAGCAGTTATAGTCAGGGTGGTCGAGAGACCCAGCACTTC